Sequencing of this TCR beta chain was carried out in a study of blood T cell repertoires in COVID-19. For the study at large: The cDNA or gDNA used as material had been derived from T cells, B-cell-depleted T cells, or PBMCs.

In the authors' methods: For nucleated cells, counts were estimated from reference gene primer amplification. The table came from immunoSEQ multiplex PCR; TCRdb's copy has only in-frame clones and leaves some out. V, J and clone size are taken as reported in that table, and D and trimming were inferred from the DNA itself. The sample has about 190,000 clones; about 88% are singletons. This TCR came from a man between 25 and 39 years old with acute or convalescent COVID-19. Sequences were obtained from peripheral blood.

DNA for the CDR3: TGTGCCAGCAGCCGGACAGCTACCTACGAGCAGTACTTC. This translates into CASSRTATYEQYF. The rearrangement links TRBV7-9 to TRBJ2-7, with D possibly TRBD1 on 6 matching bases. The CDR3 is 13 residues long. In germline, CDR1 is SEHNR, CDR2 FQNEAQ (reference sequence). V was cut by 5 bases and J by 2 bases, with 10 bases left in between.